This T cell receptor beta chain was captured by sequencing in a study of blood T cell repertoires in COVID-19 (dated by TCRdb to 2020 to 2021). Background for the entire study: Collaborator samples came from the United States, Italy and Spain and covered acute and convalescent phases of COVID-19. The material from the prospective study consisted of cDNA or gDNA derived from T cells, B-cell-depleted T cells, or PBMCs. Subjects who had been exposed to COVID-19, were actively infected with it, or had recovered from it provided the deeply sampled blood TCRbeta repertoires that made up the dataset. The repertoires were made available in a free public database intended to serve as a resource for research on the immune response to SARS-CoV-2. The samples were drawn from two sources: the first 160 participants of the ongoing ImmuneRACE study, and 1,200 or so subjects contributed by 6 global collaborators. A de-identified subject ID, COVID-19 status, age in years and sex were almost always included in the sample metadata. Where HLA class I and class II types were available, the types were taken from metadata supplied by the sample provider, not from assay-based typing.

CDR1 and CDR2, looked up from the germline V gene (reference sequence), are WNHNN and SYGVQD. Trimming removed 7 bases from V and 0 bases from J; the gene matches leave 7 bases unexplained. Taken from cysteine to phenylalanine, the CDR3 has 17 residues. The sequence is cut down to CDR3 DNA, 51 bases in frame from base 1. TCRbeta CDR3 regions were amplified from genomic DNA by means of the immunoSEQ Assay, a bias-controlled multiplex PCR. As for the original processing: The number of nucleated cells in each sample was estimated by amplification of reference gene primers within the assay. To quantify the absolute abundance of each unique TCRbeta CDR3 rearrangement, sequence reads were collapsed and filtered. For each sample, productive Simpson clonality was calculated as the square root of Simpson's diversity index across productive rearrangements. The clones in this table, taken by TCRdb from immuneACCESS, are in-frame only. Not every clone is retained; where verified, under half of the shortfall comes from an unresolved V gene, and the cause of the rest is unknown. V, J and clone size reflect that table, while D and trimming were determined from the DNA. Here the sample has about 400,000 clones; around 90% occur a single time. The ten largest make up roughly 2% of the sample.

The paper as a whole reports these results and caveats: How much clinical and demographic metadata was included differed by source and by participant, and the metadata was provided uncurated.

Of note for this clone: Its antigen remains undetermined. The record has no base qualities; no much larger clone is one base away.

In the prospective study, participants were 18 to 89 years old, resided in 25 or so geographic areas of the United States, and were enrolled through a virtual design. To assign participants to cohorts, the prospective study relied on clinical history that participants themselves reported in a screening survey and a study questionnaire. Each participant in the prospective study had whole blood, serum and a nasopharyngeal or oropharyngeal swab collected by mobile phlebotomists. Over a roughly 2-month period, participants in the prospective study had the option of providing additional blood draws and questionnaires. Blood samples from the prospective study were shipped frozen or at room temperature prior to DNA extraction.

The sequence was collected from a woman aged 40 to 50 with acute COVID-19. The sample consisted of PBMCs or T cells enriched from blood (not recorded which). The chain couples TRBV10-1 to TRBJ1-4, and TRBD1 aligns with 11 junction nucleotides. This receptor carries the CDR3 CASNPPGQGATNEKLFF. The DNA sequence follows: TGCGCCAGCAACCCTCCGGGACAGGGGGCAACTAATGAAAAACTGTTTTTT.